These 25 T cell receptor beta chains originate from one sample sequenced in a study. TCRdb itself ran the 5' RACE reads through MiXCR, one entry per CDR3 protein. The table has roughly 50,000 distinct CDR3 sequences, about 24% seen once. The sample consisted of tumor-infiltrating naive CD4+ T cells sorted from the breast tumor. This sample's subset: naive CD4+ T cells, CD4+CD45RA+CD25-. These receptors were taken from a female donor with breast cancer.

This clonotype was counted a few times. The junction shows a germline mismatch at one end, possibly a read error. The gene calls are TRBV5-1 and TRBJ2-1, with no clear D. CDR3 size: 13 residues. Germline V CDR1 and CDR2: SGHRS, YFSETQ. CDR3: CASGLTGYNEQFF. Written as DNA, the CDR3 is TGCGCCAGCGGCTTGACTGGTTACAATGAGCAGTTCTTC. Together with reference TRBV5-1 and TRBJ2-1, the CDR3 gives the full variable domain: KAGVTQTPRYLIKTRGQQVTLSCSPISGHRSVSWYQQTPGQGLQFLFEYFSETQRNKGNFPGRFSGRQFSNSRSEMNVSTLELGDSALYLCASGLTGYNEQFFGPGTRLTVL.

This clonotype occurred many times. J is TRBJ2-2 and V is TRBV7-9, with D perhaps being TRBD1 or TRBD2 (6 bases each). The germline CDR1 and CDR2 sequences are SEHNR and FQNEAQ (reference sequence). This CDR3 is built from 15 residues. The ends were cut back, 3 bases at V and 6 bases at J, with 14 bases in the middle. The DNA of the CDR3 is TGTGCCAGCAGCTTCGGCAGGGGACTGGCCGGGGAGCTGTTTTTT. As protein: CASSFGRGLAGELFF.

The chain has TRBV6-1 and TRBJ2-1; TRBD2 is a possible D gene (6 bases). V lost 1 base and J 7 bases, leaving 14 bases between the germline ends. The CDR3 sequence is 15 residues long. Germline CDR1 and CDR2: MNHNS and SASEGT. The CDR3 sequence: CASSEVTGVHNEQFF. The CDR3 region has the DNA TGTGCCAGCAGTGAAGTAACGGGAGTCCATAATGAGCAGTTCTTC.

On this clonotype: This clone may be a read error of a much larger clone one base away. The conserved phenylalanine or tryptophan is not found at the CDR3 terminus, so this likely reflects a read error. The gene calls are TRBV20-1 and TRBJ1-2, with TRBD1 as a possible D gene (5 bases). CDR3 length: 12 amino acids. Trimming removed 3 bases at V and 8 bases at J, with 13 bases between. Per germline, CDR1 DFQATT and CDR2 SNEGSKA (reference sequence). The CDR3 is CSARFGGIGYTC. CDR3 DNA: TGCAGTGCTAGGTTCGGGGGAATAGGCTACACCTGC.

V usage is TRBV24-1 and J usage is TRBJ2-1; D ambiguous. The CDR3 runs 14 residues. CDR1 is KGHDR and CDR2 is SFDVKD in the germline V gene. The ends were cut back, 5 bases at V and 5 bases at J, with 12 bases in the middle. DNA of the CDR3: TGTGCCACCAGTGGTCCCAACGTTGACAATGAGCAGTTCTTC. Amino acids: CATSGPNVDNEQFF.

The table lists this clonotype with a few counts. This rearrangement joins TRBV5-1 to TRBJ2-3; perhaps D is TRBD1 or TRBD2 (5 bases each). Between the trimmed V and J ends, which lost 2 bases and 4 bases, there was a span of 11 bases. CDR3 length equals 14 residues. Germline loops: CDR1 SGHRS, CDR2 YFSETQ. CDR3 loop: CASSFYQGPDTQYF. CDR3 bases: TGCGCCAGCAGCTTTTATCAGGGACCAGATACGCAGTATTTT. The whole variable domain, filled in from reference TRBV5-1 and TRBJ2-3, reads KAGVTQTPRYLIKTRGQQVTLSCSPISGHRSVSWYQQTPGQGLQFLFEYFSETQRNKGNFPGRFSGRQFSNSRSEMNVSTLELGDSALYLCASSFYQGPDTQYFGPGTRLTVL.

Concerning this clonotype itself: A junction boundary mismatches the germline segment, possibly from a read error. The CDR3 sequence is CASREANTEACF. The CDR3, as DNA: TGTGCCAGCAGGGAGGCGAACACTGAAGCTTGCTTT. V and J are TRBV27 and TRBJ1-1; no clear D gene. Per germline, CDR1 MNHEY and CDR2 SMNVEV (reference sequence). This CDR3 has 12 residues.

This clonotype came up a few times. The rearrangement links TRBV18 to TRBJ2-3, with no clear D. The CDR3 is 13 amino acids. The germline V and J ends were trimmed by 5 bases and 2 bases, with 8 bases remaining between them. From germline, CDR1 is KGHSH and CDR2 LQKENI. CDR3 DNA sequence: TGTGCCAGCTCATTAGGCCTCACAGATACGCAGTATTTT. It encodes CASSLGLTDTQYF.

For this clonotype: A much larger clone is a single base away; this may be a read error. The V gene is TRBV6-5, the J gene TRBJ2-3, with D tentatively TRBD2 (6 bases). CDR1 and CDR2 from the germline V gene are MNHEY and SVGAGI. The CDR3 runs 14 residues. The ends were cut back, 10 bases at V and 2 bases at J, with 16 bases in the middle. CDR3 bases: TGTGCCAACAGCCTCAAGCGGGTCACAGATACGCAGTATTTT. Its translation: CANSLKRVTDTQYF.

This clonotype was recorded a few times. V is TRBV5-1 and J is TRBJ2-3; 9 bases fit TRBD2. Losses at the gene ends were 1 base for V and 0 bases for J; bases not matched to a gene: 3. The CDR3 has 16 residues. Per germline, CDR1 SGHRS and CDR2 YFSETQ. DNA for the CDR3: TGCGCCAGCAGCTTGTTAAGCGGGAGGAGCACAGATACGCAGTATTTT. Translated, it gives CASSLLSGRSTDTQYF.

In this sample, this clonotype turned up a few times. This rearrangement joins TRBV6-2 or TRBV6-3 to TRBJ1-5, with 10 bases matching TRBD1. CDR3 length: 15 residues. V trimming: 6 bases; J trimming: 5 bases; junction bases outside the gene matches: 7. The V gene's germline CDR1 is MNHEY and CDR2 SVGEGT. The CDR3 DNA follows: TGTGCCAGCAGATCACCGGGACAGGGGTATCAGCCCCAGCATTTT. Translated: CASRSPGQGYQPQHF.

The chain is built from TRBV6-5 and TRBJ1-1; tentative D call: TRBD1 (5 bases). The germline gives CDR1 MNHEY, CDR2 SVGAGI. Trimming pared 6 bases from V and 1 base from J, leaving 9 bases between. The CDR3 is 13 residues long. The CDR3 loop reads CASRPDRNTEAFF. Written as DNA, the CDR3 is TGTGCCAGCAGACCCGACAGGAACACTGAAGCTTTCTTT.

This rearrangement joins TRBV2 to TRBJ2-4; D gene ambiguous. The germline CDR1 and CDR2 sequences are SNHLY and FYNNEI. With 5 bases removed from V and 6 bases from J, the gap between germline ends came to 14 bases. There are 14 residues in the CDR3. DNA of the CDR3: TGTGCCAGCAGTTCCATAGACATGGGAAACATTCAGTACTTC. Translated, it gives CASSSIDMGNIQYF. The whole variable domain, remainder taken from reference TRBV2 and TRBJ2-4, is EPEVTQTPSHQVTQMGQEVILRCVPISNHLYFYWYRQILGQKVEFLVSFYNNEISEKSEIFDDQFSVERPDGSNFTLKIRSTKLEDSAMYFCASSSIDMGNIQYFGAGTRLSVL.

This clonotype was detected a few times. CDR3 nucleotide sequence: TGCGCCAGCAGCCAACTTGACATTGTCTCCTACAATGAGCAGTTCTTC. Residues: CASSQLDIVSYNEQFF. V and J are TRBV4-1 and TRBJ2-1, with unresolved D. The CDR3 spans 16 residues. V was cut by 2 bases and J by 0 bases, with 11 bases left in between. CDR1 is MGHRA, CDR2 YSYEKL, per germline.

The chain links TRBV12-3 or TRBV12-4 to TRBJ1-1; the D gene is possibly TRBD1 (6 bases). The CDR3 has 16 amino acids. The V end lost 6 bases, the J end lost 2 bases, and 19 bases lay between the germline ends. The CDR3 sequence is CASSPRANRANTEAFF. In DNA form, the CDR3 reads TGTGCCAGCAGCCCACGGGCTAACAGGGCCAACACTGAAGCTTTCTTT.

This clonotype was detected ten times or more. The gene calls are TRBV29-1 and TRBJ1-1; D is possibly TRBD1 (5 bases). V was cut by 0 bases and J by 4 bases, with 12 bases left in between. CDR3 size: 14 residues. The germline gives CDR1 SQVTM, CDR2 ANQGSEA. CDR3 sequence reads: CSVEDLRGGTEAFF. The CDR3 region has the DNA TGCAGCGTTGAAGATCTAAGGGGAGGCACTGAAGCTTTCTTT.

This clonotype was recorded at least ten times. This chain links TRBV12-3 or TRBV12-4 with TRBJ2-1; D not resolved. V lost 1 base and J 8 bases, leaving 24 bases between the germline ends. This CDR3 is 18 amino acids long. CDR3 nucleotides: TGTGCCAGCAGTTTAGGGCAGTTTCATACTCCCCGCGGCGATGAGCAGTTCTTC. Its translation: CASSLGQFHTPRGDEQFF.

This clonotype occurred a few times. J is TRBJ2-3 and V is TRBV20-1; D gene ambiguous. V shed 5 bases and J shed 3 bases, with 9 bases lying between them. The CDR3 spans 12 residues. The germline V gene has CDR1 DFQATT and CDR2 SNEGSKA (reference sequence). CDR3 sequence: CSAVKWTDTQYF. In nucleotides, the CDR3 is TGCAGTGCTGTTAAATGGACAGATACGCAGTATTTT.

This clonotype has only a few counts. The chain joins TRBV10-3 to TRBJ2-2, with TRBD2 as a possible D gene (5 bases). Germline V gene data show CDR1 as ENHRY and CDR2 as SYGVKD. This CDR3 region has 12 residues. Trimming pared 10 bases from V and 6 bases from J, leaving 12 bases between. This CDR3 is CATHEGAGELFF. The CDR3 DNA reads TGTGCCACCCATGAGGGCGCCGGGGAGCTGTTTTTT.

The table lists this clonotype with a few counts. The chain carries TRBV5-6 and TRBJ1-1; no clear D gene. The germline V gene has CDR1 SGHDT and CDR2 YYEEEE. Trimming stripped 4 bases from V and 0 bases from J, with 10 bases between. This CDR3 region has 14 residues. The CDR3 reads CASSPSWLNTEAFF. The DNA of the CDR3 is TGTGCCAGCAGCCCCTCGTGGTTGAACACTGAAGCTTTCTTT.

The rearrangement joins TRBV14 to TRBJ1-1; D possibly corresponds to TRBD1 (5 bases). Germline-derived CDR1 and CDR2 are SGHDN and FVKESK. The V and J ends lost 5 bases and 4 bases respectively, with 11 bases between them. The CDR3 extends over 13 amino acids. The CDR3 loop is CASSGPGGTEAFF. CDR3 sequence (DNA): TGTGCCAGCAGCGGACCGGGGGGCACTGAAGCTTTCTTT.

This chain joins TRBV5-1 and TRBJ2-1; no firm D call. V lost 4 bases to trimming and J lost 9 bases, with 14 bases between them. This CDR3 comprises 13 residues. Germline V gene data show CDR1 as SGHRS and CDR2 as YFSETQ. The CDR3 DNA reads TGCGCCAGCAGCCTCCTCCAAGGCCTTGAGCAGTTCTTC. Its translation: CASSLLQGLEQFF.

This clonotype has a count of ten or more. The CDR3 loop reads CSARGQGAKNTEAFF. CDR3 sequence (DNA): TGCAGTGCTAGAGGGCAGGGGGCAAAGAACACTGAAGCTTTCTTT. The chain is built from TRBV20-1 and TRBJ1-1; 8 nucleotides match TRBD1. CDR3 length equals 15 residues. With V trimmed by 1 base and J by 1 base, 5 bases remained unmatched. CDR1 and CDR2 (germline): DFQATT, SNEGSKA (reference sequence).

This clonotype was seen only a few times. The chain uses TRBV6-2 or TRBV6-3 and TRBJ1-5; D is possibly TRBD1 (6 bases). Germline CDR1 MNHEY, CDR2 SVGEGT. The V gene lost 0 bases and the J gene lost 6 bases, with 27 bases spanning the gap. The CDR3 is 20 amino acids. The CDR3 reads CASSYSTLRGGDGFGQPQHF. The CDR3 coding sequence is TGTGCCAGCAGTTACTCGACCTTGAGGGGGGGCGACGGGTTTGGTCAGCCCCAGCATTTT.

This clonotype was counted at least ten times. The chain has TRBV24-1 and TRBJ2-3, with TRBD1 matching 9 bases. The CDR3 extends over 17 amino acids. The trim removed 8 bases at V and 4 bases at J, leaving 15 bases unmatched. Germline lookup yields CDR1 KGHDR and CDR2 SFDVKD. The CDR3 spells CATNPGTGKEGSDTQYF. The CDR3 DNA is TGTGCCACCAATCCCGGGACAGGGAAGGAAGGGTCAGATACGCAGTATTTT.